One sample yielded the 17 T cell receptor beta chains listed below, sequenced in a study of cytomegalovirus exposure and HLA in healthy donors. The PCR was carried out with 60 Vbeta primers and 13 Jbeta primers. Clones were sequenced by immunoSEQ multiplex PCR, and TCRdb holds only the in-frame ones, with some missing. Its clone listing holds about 62,000 clones. The sample consisted of PBMCs. The receptors shown here come from a man younger than 45 in good health and CMV-seropositive.

The V and J genes are TRBV29-1 and TRBJ1-1; D perhaps matches TRBD1 (5 bases). The germline gives CDR1 SQVTM, CDR2 ANQGSEA. There are 13 residues in the CDR3. V was shortened by 1 base and J by 5 bases, with 11 bases between the two germline ends. The CDR3 DNA is TGCAGCGTTGAAGCGCAGGGTTTGACTGAAGCTTTCTTT. It yields the protein CSVEAQGLTEAFF. Drawing the rest from reference TRBV29-1 and TRBJ1-1, the complete variable domain is SAVISQKPSRDICQRGTSLTIQCQVDSQVTMMFWYRQQPGQSLTLIATANQGSEATYESGFVIDKFPISRPNLTFSTLTVSNMSPEDSSIYLCSVEAQGLTEAFFGQGTRLTVV.

V usage is TRBV4-2 and J usage is TRBJ2-2; D unclear. V lost 0 bases and J lost 0, with 11 bases in between. This CDR3 comprises 17 residues. Looked up from germline, CDR1 is LGHNA and CDR2 is YNFKEQ. DNA for the CDR3: TGTGCCAGCAGCCAAGATCAAGAGTTCGCGAACACCGGGGAGCTGTTTTTT. Residues: CASSQDQEFANTGELFF.

As for this clone: An end of the junction differs from the germline gene, which may be a read error. This chain links TRBV12-5 with TRBJ2-1; D not certain. This CDR3 spans 16 amino acids. Germline V gene lookup returns CDR1 LGHNT and CDR2 FRNRAP. Here the CDR3 DNA reads TGTGCTAGTGGTTCGAGATTCGAGAGCTCCGACAATGAGCAGTTCTTC. As protein: CASGSRFESSDNEQFF.

The rearrangement links TRBV5-4 to TRBJ2-1; D might be TRBD1 (5 bases). Germline values: CDR1 SGHNT, CDR2 YYREEE (reference sequence). V shed 2 bases and J shed 5 bases, with 20 bases lying between them. The CDR3 consists of 17 residues. The CDR3 sequence: CASSLISGPRSDNEQFF. The CDR3 region has the DNA TGTGCCAGCAGCTTAATCTCAGGGCCCCGTTCCGACAATGAGCAGTTCTTC.

The chain carries TRBV2 and TRBJ2-7, with TRBD1 matching over 9 bases. CDR1 and CDR2 from the germline V gene are SNHLY and FYNNEI. This CDR3 is built from 14 residues. Trimming cost V 7 bases and J 2 bases; bases outside gene matches: 6. CDR3 amino acids: CASMDRGYTYEQYF. CDR3 sequence (DNA): TGTGCCAGCATGGACAGGGGTTATACCTACGAGCAGTACTTC.

The rearrangement uses TRBV19 and TRBJ1-2; 10 bases are shared with TRBD1. The V gene end was trimmed by 4 bases and the J gene end by 6 bases; junction bases not matched to a gene: 5. The CDR3 covers 14 residues. Germline CDR1 is LNHDA and CDR2 is SQIVND (reference sequence). This CDR3 is CASSNSDRGNGYTF. CDR3 in DNA: TGTGCCAGTAGTAACTCGGACAGGGGGAATGGCTACACCTTC.

The chain joins TRBV2 to TRBJ2-1, with 14 bases lining up with TRBD2. The J segment lost 7 bases and the V segment lost 3 bases, leaving 2 bases of the junction unmatched. CDR1 SNHLY and CDR2 FYNNEI come from the germline V gene. This CDR3 spans 15 amino acids. The CDR3, as DNA: TGTGCCAGCAGTGAGACTAGCGGGGGGGCAAATGAGCAGTTCTTC. Its protein is CASSETSGGANEQFF.

The chain employs TRBV29-1 and TRBJ2-1; 7 bases are shared with TRBD1. The CDR3 totals 14 residues. V trimming: 7 bases; J trimming: 7 bases; junction bases outside the gene matches: 13. Germline V CDR1 and CDR2: SQVTM, ANQGSEA. The CDR3 is CSASDLQGTNEQFF. CDR3 DNA: TGCAGCGCCAGTGATTTACAGGGGACGAATGAGCAGTTCTTC.

Concerning this clone: In the same sample, other DNA sequences code for this CDR3. The chain links TRBV30 to TRBJ1-3; D gene unclear. This CDR3 is 13 amino acids long. Trimming cost V 0 bases and J 8 bases, with 11 bases left between them. Per the germline V gene, CDR1 is GTSNPN and CDR2 is SVGIG (reference sequence). The CDR3 sequence is CAWSVKGSDTIYF. The CDR3 DNA sequence: TGTGCCTGGAGTGTAAAGGGTAGCGACACCATATATTTT.

This rearrangement joins TRBV19 to TRBJ1-5; the D gene is possibly TRBD1 (6 bases). V was clipped by 7 bases and J by 1 base, with 14 bases between them. The length of the CDR3 is 15 residues. Germline V gene lookup returns CDR1 LNHDA and CDR2 SQIVND (reference sequence). The CDR3 nucleotides are TGTGCCAGTACCCCTAGTACAGGGAGCAATCAGCCCCAGCATTTT. The encoded protein is CASTPSTGSNQPQHF.

V is TRBV9 and J is TRBJ1-2, with D perhaps TRBD1 (6 bases). V lost 2 bases to trimming and J lost 3 bases, with 11 bases between them. Germline lookup yields CDR1 SGDLS and CDR2 YYNGEE. CDR3 size: 14 residues. Here the CDR3 reads CASSVGWTDYGYTF. DNA for the CDR3: TGTGCCAGCAGCGTTGGGTGGACAGACTATGGCTACACCTTC.

This chain connects TRBV2 to TRBJ2-3, with 9 bases fitting TRBD2. The germline gives CDR1 SNHLY, CDR2 FYNNEI. Unmatched junction bases numbered 17, after V lost 4 bases and J lost 6 bases. The CDR3 length is 18 residues. CDR3 nucleotide sequence: TGTGCCAGCAGTGGGATTTTTCAGCGGGGGGTGAGTGGTGATACGCAGTATTTT. Its translation: CASSGIFQRGVSGDTQYF.

The chain is built from TRBV19 and TRBJ2-3; 7 bases agree with TRBD1. CDR3 length: 15 amino acids. V trimming: 5 bases; J trimming: 0 bases; junction bases outside the gene matches: 5. Germline CDR1 reads LNHDA; CDR2 reads SQIVND (reference sequence). The CDR3 is CASSPDRASTDTQYF. The CDR3 nucleotides are TGTGCCAGTAGTCCCGACAGGGCTAGCACAGATACGCAGTATTTT.

J is TRBJ1-1 and V is TRBV5-1; D call uncertain. This CDR3 has 14 residues. V was cut by 0 bases and J by 9 bases, with 15 bases left in between. Germline V gene lookup returns CDR1 SGHRS and CDR2 YFSETQ. The CDR3 nucleotides are TGCGCCAGCAGCTTGGAACGGGAAGTCGGGAAAGCTTTCTTT. It codes for CASSLEREVGKAFF.

This chain links TRBV29-1 with TRBJ1-4; 8 bases align to TRBD1. Germline V gene data show CDR1 as SQVTM and CDR2 as ANQGSEA. V was clipped by 4 bases and J by 14 bases; unmatched bases: 15. The CDR3 loop spans 14 amino acids. CDR3 DNA sequence: TGCAGCGTTGTCTCAGGGGCAGGGGGCGATAGGCTGTTTTTT. It yields the protein CSVVSGAGGDRLFF.

Details on this clone: An end of the junction differs from the germline gene, which may be a read error. In nucleotides, the CDR3 is TGCGCCAGCAGCTGGACAGGGGGCGCGGAGAACCAGTACTTC. The encoded protein is CASSWTGGAENQYF. The rearrangement links TRBV5-1 to TRBJ2-5; 11 nucleotides align to TRBD1. Germline V lookup: CDR1 SGHRS, CDR2 YFSETQ. CDR3 length: 14 amino acids.

The CDR3 DNA sequence: TGCAGCGTTGGGGACAGCAACTACGAGCAGTACTTC. This translates into CSVGDSNYEQYF. V and J are TRBV29-1 and TRBJ2-7, with TRBD1 matching over 7 bases. CDR1 and CDR2 (germline): SQVTM, ANQGSEA. V gave up 4 bases and J gave up 3 bases; unmatched junction bases: 3. The length of the CDR3 is 12 residues.